Reported below is one TCR beta chain. The source of the sample is a study of radiation and T cells in renal cell carcinoma. Noted time point: blood 2 weeks post-SBRT. Treatment of the sample: 15 Gy SBRT to primary tumor, nephrectomy 4 weeks later. Assay used: immunoSEQ multiplex PCR; TCRdb lists only in-frame clones, some missing. The sample contains 45,000 to 55,000 clones, 80% of which appear only once. Germline lookup yields CDR1 GTSNPN and CDR2 SVGIG (reference sequence). This CDR3 spans 15 amino acids. Between the trimmed V and J ends, which lost 3 bases and 0 bases, there was a span of 13 bases. This sequence joins TRBV30 and TRBJ2-3; maybe TRBD2 (5 bases). The specimen was blood, collected from a patient whose treatment included radiotherapy and nephrectomy. The clonotype was recovered from a woman aged 70 to 79 with renal cell carcinoma. CDR3 nucleotide sequence: TGTGCCTGGAGCTCCTTAGAGGGTAGCACAGATACGCAGTATTTT. This encodes CAWSSLEGSTDTQYF.